This T cell receptor beta chain was sequenced during a study of T cell responses to AZD1222 COVID-19 vaccine. Generated by immunoSEQ multiplex PCR, the TCRdb table keeps only in-frame clones and is missing some. Here the sample spans 120,000 or so clones, roughly 86% being singletons. Second-dose intervals near 4 or 12 weeks were combined. With regard to this clone: What it binds is not known.

Study results and limitations: Spike was spanned by vaccine-associated CD4 TCRs, which were dominant at 160-218 and 743-854. Donors were chiefly white British, with a greater number of females, and clonal diversity was perhaps underestimated. The study reported that nearly half of spike-specific TCRs target unmutated variant regions.

This TCR was recovered from an adult who received the AZD1222 COVID-19 vaccine. The source material was peripheral blood, sampled 28 days after the second AZD1222 dose.

The DNA for the CDR3 is TGTGCCAGCAACTGGCTGATTAATCAGCCCCAGCATTTT. Translation gives CASNWLINQPQHF. The gene calls are TRBV19 and TRBJ1-5; no clear D gene. This CDR3 contains 13 residues. The ends were cut back, 9 bases at V and 4 bases at J, with 13 bases in the middle. The germline CDR1 and CDR2 sequences are LNHDA and SQIVND (reference sequence).